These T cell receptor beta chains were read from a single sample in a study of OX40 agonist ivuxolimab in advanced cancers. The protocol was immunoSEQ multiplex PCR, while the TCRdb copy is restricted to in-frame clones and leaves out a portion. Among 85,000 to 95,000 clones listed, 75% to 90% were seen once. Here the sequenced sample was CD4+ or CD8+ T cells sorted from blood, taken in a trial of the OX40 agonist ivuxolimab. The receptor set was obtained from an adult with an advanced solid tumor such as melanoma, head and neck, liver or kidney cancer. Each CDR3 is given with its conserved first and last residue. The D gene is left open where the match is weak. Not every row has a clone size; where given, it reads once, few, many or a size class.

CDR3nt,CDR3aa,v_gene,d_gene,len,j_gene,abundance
TGTGCCAGCAGTTGGGGACAGGGACAAACCGGGGAGCTGTTTTTT,CASSWGQGQTGELFF,TRBV28,TRBD1,15,TRBJ2-2,NA
TGTGCCAGCAGTGCTCCTGACTTGGCAGGCTACACCTTC,CASSAPDLAGYTF,TRBV28,NA,13,TRBJ1-2,NA
TGTGCCTGGGGGGCGAACTCCAGGGGTGGCTACACCTTC,CAWGANSRGGYTF,TRBV30,NA,13,TRBJ1-2,NA
TGTGCCAGCTCACCAGTCCACAATGAGCAGTTCTTC,CASSPVHNEQFF,TRBV18,NA,12,TRBJ2-1,NA
TGTGCCAGCTCCGAGGCGGGACAGGTGTTTTACGAGCAGTACTTC,CASSEAGQVFYEQYF,TRBV2,TRBD1,15,TRBJ2-7,NA
TGTGCCAGCTCCCCCCCACGGTTGAATTCACCCCTCCACTTT,CASSPPRLNSPLHF,TRBV25-1,NA,14,TRBJ1-6,NA
TGCGCCAGCAGCCAATACAGGGTAGGGTCCTACAATGAGCAGTTCTTC,CASSQYRVGSYNEQFF,TRBV4-3,NA,16,TRBJ2-1,NA
TGTGCCAGCAGCTCTTCTTTTATAAGGAATGAGCAGTTCTTC,CASSSSFIRNEQFF,TRBV7-2,NA,14,TRBJ2-1,NA
TGTGCCAGCAGCTTCCGGACAGGGGGTCGGGACTTGAACACTGAAGCTTTCTTT,CASSFRTGGRDLNTEAFF,TRBV7-9,TRBD1,18,TRBJ1-1,NA
TGTGCCAGCAGTACCAGGGGTACGCAGTATTTT,CASSTRGTQYF,TRBV27,NA,11,TRBJ2-3,NA
TGCGCCAGCAGCGCCCAATCCAGCGGGAGCGTGCGGGAGCTGTTTTTT,CASSAQSSGSVRELFF,TRBV5-1,TRBD2,16,TRBJ2-2,few
TGTGCCAGCAGCGTCGACAATGAGGGTTACGAGCAGTACTTC,CASSVDNEGYEQYF,TRBV7-9,NA,14,TRBJ2-7,NA
TGTGCCAGTCGGACATACGGGGACAGCCCTAGATTCGCGAACACCGGGGAGCTGTTTTTT,CASRTYGDSPRFANTGELFF,TRBV19,TRBD1,20,TRBJ2-2,NA
TGTGCCAGCAGTTCCGTTTACAGGGGGGATAGTACTGGAAACACCATATATTTT,CASSSVYRGDSTGNTIYF,TRBV28,TRBD1,18,TRBJ1-3,NA
TGTGCCATCAGTGAGGGACGGGGGTTGGAGGGTCAGCCCCAGCATTTT,CAISEGRGLEGQPQHF,TRBV10-3,NA,16,TRBJ1-5,NA
TGCGCCAGCAGCTTGGGGGCGGGCGGCTCCTACAATGAGCAGTTCTTC,CASSLGAGGSYNEQFF,TRBV5-1,NA,16,TRBJ2-1,NA
TGTGCCAGCAGCTTAGACAGGGTGAACACTGAAGCTTTCTTT,CASSLDRVNTEAFF,TRBV7-3,TRBD1,14,TRBJ1-1,NA
TGTGCCAGTTCCCCAGGGGATGGCTACACCTTC,CASSPGDGYTF,TRBV7-2,NA,11,TRBJ1-2,once
TGTGCCATCAGTGAGTCCTTTAGGGGGCGGACTGAAGCTTTCTTT,CAISESFRGRTEAFF,TRBV10-3,TRBD1,15,TRBJ1-1,NA
TGTGCCAGCAGTTTCGGGGGGGGTGGCACAGATACGCAGTATTTT,CASSFGGGGTDTQYF,TRBV6-6,TRBD2,15,TRBJ2-3,NA
TGTGCCAGCAGCCGTACACAGGGGGCCTCTCTCGAGCAGTACTTC,CASSRTQGASLEQYF,TRBV7-9,TRBD1,15,TRBJ2-7,NA
TGTGCCAGCAGTTACTCTAGGGACTCTGGAAACACCATATATTTT,CASSYSRDSGNTIYF,TRBV6-5,NA,15,TRBJ1-3,NA
TGTGCCAGCAGTCCCTCGAGAGGGTCAAATGAAAAACTGTTTTTT,CASSPSRGSNEKLFF,TRBV2,NA,15,TRBJ1-4,NA
TGCGCCAGCAGCCCGGGACTATCAACCGAGCAGTACTTC,CASSPGLSTEQYF,TRBV5-1,TRBD2,13,TRBJ2-7,NA
TGTGCCAGCAGCCTACCTTGGACAGGAAGCACAGATACGCAGTATTTT,CASSLPWTGSTDTQYF,TRBV28,TRBD1,16,TRBJ2-3,NA
TGTGCCAGCAAGGAGACAGGGGCTTGGGATACGCAGTATTTT,CASKETGAWDTQYF,TRBV6-5,TRBD1,14,TRBJ2-3,NA
TGTGCCAGCAGTTTCGGCAGCTATGGCTACACCTTC,CASSFGSYGYTF,TRBV28,NA,12,TRBJ1-2,NA
TGTGCCAGCAGCTTAGTGGGACTAGCGGGGGGGCGTGAGACCCAGTACTTC,CASSLVGLAGGRETQYF,TRBV7-2,TRBD2,17,TRBJ2-5,few
TGTGCCAGCAGCCCGGGACACAGCTCCTACAATGAGCAGTTCTTC,CASSPGHSSYNEQFF,TRBV7-2,NA,15,TRBJ2-1,NA
TGTGCCAGCAGTGACAGCGGGGAGCTGTTTTTT,CASSDSGELFF,TRBV6-4,NA,11,TRBJ2-2,NA
TGTGCCAGTAGTACCTTGGGCTACGAGCAGTACTTC,CASSTLGYEQYF,TRBV19,NA,12,TRBJ2-7,once
TGTGCCAGCAGCTTACAGGGTCAGTTCAATCAGCCCCAGCATTTT,CASSLQGQFNQPQHF,TRBV7-2,NA,15,TRBJ1-5,NA
TGTGCCAGTAGTATAGGCCGGGGAGGGCAGCCCCAGCATTTT,CASSIGRGGQPQHF,TRBV19,NA,14,TRBJ1-5,NA
TGTGCCAGCAGTTCTCGTTTTAATGAAGCTTTCTTT,CASSSRFNEAFF,TRBV27,NA,12,TRBJ1-1,NA
TGTGCCATCAGTTACCGGGACAGGGGGAACAATGAGCAGTTCTTC,CAISYRDRGNNEQFF,TRBV10-3,TRBD1,15,TRBJ2-1,NA
TGTGCCAGCAGTCGGACGGGGTACGAGCAGTACTTC,CASSRTGYEQYF,TRBV6-5,NA,12,TRBJ2-7,once